Reported below is one T cell receptor (beta chain). The sample comes from a study of T-cell reconstitution after alpha-beta-depleted transplantation in children. CDR1 is SGHAT, CDR2 FQDESV, per germline (reference sequence). The CDR3 covers 18 residues. V dropped 5 bases and J dropped 0; count of bases not matched to a gene: 13. Preparing the TCRbeta library involved the use of unique molecular identifiers. In TCRdb, the PCR reads were re-called with MiXCR into one record per CDR3 protein. The repertoire includes approximately 510,000 distinct CDR3 sequences, approximately 16% of them detected once, and approximately 3% sits in the top ten.

This TCR derives from a human donor who donated a stem cell graft to a child with acute lymphoblastic leukemia. The V and J genes are TRBV11-1 and TRBJ2-4, with 7 bases identical to TRBD1. Sequences were derived from PBMCs from the stem cell graft donor, sampled from the stem cell graft. CDR3 sequence: CASSPDREVMLAKNIQYF. DNA of the CDR3: TGTGCCAGCAGCCCCGACAGGGAAGTAATGTTAGCCAAAAACATTCAGTACTTC.